The 10 T cell receptor beta chains below come from one sample, sequenced in a study of OX40 agonist ivuxolimab in advanced cancers. Method: immunoSEQ multiplex PCR; TCRdb's copy keeps in-frame clones and lacks some. The sample yields about 59,000 clones, approximately 81% seen once. Sequenced here: CD4+ or CD8+ T cells sorted from blood, sampled in a trial of the OX40 agonist ivuxolimab. These receptor sequences come from an adult with an advanced solid tumor such as melanoma, head and neck, liver or kidney cancer.

J is TRBJ2-4 and V is TRBV19, with TRBD1 matching over 11 bases. This CDR3 has 15 residues. Losses at the gene ends were 6 bases for V and 7 bases for J; bases not matched to a gene: 8. Germline CDR1 reads LNHDA; CDR2 reads SQIVND (reference sequence). The CDR3, as DNA: TGTGCCAGTAGCCCGGGACAGGGGGATGGGAACATTCAGTACTTC. As protein: CASSPGQGDGNIQYF.

The V call is TRBV4-1, the J call TRBJ1-1; D remains unclear. Germline V gives CDR1 MGHRA, CDR2 YSYEKL. Trimming took 4 bases from V and 3 from J, leaving 15 bases between them. The CDR3 is made up of 15 amino acids. The CDR3 DNA follows: TGCGCCAGCAGCCTAAGTGGAGGGTCGGACACTGAAGCTTTCTTT. Its protein is CASSLSGGSDTEAFF.

V is TRBV5-1 and J is TRBJ2-1, with a weak D call TRBD2 (5 bases). This CDR3 comprises 14 residues. The V gene's germline CDR1 is SGHRS and CDR2 YFSETQ. V gave up 2 bases and J gave up 9 bases, with 15 bases separating them. CDR3 region: CASSLVRDYGEQFF. The CDR3 coding sequence is TGCGCCAGCAGCTTAGTTCGGGATTACGGTGAGCAGTTCTTC.

The chain joins TRBV5-1 to TRBJ2-7; D perhaps matches TRBD2 (5 bases). Germline V gene lookup returns CDR1 SGHRS and CDR2 YFSETQ. V lost 5 bases and J lost 3, with 12 bases in between. The CDR3 length is 13 residues. The CDR3 DNA reads as TGCGCCAGCAGTGCTAGCCCCGACTACGAGCAGTACTTC. Residues: CASSASPDYEQYF. The variable domain in full, with the rest retrieved from reference TRBV5-1 and TRBJ2-7, is KAGVTQTPRYLIKTRGQQVTLSCSPISGHRSVSWYQQTPGQGLQFLFEYFSETQRNKGNFPGRFSGRQFSNSRSEMNVSTLELGDSALYLCASSASPDYEQYFGPGTRLTVT.

The genes are TRBV2 and TRBJ1-1; 8 positions match TRBD1. Trimming took 8 bases from V and 2 from J; bases not matched to a gene: 7. Germline V lookup: CDR1 SNHLY, CDR2 FYNNEI. The CDR3 has 14 residues. Here the CDR3 reads CASWRDRSNTEAFF. CDR3 in DNA: TGTGCCAGCTGGCGGGACAGGTCTAACACTGAAGCTTTCTTT.

The chain uses TRBV5-1 and TRBJ2-1; TRBD2 aligns across 9 bases. The CDR3 extends over 16 amino acids. J was trimmed by 9 bases and V by 4 bases; bases with no gene match: 14. CDR1 and CDR2 from the germline V gene are SGHRS and YFSETQ. The CDR3 DNA is TGCGCCAGCAGCGCCCAACTAGCGGGCTTGGGCGGTGAGCAGTTCTTC. Its translation: CASSAQLAGLGGEQFF.

The chain links TRBV6-5 to TRBJ1-2; tentative D call: TRBD1 (6 bases). Germline V gives CDR1 MNHEY, CDR2 SVGAGI. V was clipped by 5 bases and J by 5 bases, with 18 bases between them. This CDR3 contains 15 residues. The CDR3 loop is CASSPRQIGGYGYTF. As DNA, the CDR3 is TGTGCCAGCAGTCCCCGACAAATAGGGGGGTATGGCTACACCTTC.

V usage is TRBV6-1 and J usage is TRBJ2-2; possible D gene TRBD2, 5 bases. Germline loops: CDR1 MNHNS, CDR2 SASEGT. Trimming left V 6 bases short and J 9 bases short, with 14 bases between. This CDR3 spans 13 amino acids. CDR3 loop: CASSSEGTRELFF. CDR3 nucleotide sequence: TGTGCCAGCAGCTCAGAGGGAACCCGGGAGCTGTTTTTT.

V gene TRBV7-2 combines with J gene TRBJ1-2; tentatively, D is TRBD1 (6 bases). V was cut by 1 base and J by 4 bases, with 16 bases left in between. Germline CDR1 reads SGHTA; CDR2 reads FQGNSA. This CDR3 comprises 16 residues. In DNA, the CDR3 is TGTGCCAGCAGCTTAGAGGGGGGGGCCGGGAGCTATGGCTACACCTTC. It encodes CASSLEGGAGSYGYTF.

The rearrangement joins TRBV11-2 to TRBJ2-7, with 16 bases identical to TRBD2. CDR1 SGHAT and CDR2 FQNNGV come from the germline V gene. V lost 1 base, J lost 5 bases, and 5 bases stayed unmatched. There are 17 residues in the CDR3. As DNA, the CDR3 is TGTGCCAGCAGCTTAGCGGGACTAGCGGGAGGGCCCAACGAGCAGTACTTC. It encodes CASSLAGLAGGPNEQYF.